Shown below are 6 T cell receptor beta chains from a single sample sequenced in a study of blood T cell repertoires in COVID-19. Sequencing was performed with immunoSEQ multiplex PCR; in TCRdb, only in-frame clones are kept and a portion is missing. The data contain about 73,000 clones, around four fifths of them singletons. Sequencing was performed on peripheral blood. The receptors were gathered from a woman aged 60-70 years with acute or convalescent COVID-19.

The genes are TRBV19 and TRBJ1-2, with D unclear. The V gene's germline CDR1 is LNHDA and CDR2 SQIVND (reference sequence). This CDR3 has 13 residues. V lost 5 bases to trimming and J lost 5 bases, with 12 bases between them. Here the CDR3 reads CASSEAAKYGYTF. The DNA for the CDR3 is TGTGCCAGTAGTGAGGCGGCAAAGTATGGCTACACCTTC.

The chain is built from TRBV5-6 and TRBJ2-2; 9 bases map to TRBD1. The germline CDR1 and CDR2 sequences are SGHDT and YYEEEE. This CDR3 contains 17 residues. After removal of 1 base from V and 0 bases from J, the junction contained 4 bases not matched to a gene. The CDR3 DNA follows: TGTGCCAGCAGCTTGTTTCGGGACAGGGCGAACACCGGGGAGCTGTTTTTT. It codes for CASSLFRDRANTGELFF.

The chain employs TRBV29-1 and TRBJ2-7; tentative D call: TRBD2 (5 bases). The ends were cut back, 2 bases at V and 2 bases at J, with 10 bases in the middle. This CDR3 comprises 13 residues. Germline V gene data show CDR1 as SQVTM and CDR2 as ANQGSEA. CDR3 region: CSVESGNTYEQYF. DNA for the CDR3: TGCAGCGTTGAATCGGGGAATACCTACGAGCAGTACTTC.

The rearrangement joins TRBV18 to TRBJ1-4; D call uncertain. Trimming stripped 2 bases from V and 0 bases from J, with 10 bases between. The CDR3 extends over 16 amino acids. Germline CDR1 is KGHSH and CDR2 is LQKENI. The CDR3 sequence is CASSPGPAATNEKLFF. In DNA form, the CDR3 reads TGTGCCAGCTCACCAGGGCCGGCTGCAACTAATGAAAAACTGTTTTTT.

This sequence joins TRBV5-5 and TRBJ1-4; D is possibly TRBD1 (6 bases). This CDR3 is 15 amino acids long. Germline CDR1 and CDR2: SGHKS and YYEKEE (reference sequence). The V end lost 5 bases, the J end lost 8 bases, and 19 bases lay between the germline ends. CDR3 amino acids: CASRGSTGLAEKLFF. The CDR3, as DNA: TGTGCCAGCAGGGGAAGTACAGGGCTGGCGGAAAAACTGTTTTTT.

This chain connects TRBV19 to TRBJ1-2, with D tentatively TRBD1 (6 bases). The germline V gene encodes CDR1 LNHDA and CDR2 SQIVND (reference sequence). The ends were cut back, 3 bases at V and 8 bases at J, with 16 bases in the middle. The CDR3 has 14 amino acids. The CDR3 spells CASSIKLGAGGYTF. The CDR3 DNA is TGTGCCAGTAGTATCAAGCTGGGGGCTGGCGGCTACACCTTC. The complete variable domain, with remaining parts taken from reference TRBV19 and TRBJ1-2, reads DGGITQSPKYLFRKEGQNVTLSCEQNLNHDAMYWYRQDPGQGLRLIYYSQIVNDFQKGDIAEGYSVSREKKESFPLTVTSAQKNPTAFYLCASSIKLGAGGYTFGSGTRLTVV.